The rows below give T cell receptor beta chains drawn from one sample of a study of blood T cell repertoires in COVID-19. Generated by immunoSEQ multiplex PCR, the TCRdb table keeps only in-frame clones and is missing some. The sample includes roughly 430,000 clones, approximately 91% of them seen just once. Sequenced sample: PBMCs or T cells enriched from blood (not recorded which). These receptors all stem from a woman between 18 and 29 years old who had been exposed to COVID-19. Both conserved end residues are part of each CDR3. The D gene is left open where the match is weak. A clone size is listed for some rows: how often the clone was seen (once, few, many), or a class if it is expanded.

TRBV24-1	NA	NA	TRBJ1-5	CATGRQFGLYSNQPQHF	TGTGCCACCGGAAGGCAATTTGGGCTATATAGCAATCAGCCCCAGCATTTT
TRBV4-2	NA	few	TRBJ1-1	CASSQESLNTEAFF	TGTGCCAGCAGCCAAGAAAGCCTGAACACTGAAGCTTTCTTT
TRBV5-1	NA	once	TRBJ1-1	CASSPGQYEAFF	TGCGCCAGCAGCCCCGGACAGTATGAAGCTTTCTTT
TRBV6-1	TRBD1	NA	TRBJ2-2	CASSVPGTGGLANTGELFF	TGTGCCAGCAGTGTCCCCGGGACAGGGGGCTTAGCGAACACCGGGGAGCTGTTTTTT
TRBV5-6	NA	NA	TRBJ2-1	CASSFGVGDSQFF	TGTGCCAGCAGCTTCGGCGTCGGAGATTCGCAGTTCTTC
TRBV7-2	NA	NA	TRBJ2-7	CASNLAGRAYEQYF	TGTGCCAGCAACCTCGCGGGCCGGGCCTACGAGCAGTACTTC
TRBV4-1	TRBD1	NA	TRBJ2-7	CASSHGTASEQYF	TGCGCCAGCAGCCACGGGACAGCCAGTGAGCAGTACTTC
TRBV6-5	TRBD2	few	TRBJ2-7	CASSYTGTRSEQYF	TGTGCCAGCAGTTACACCGGGACTAGATCCGAGCAGTACTTC
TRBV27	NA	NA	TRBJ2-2	CASSFWNKGGGELFF	TGTGCCAGCAGTTTCTGGAACAAAGGCGGCGGGGAGCTGTTTTTT
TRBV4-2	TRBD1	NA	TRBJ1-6	CASSQDRGRGISYNSPLHF	TGTGCCAGCAGCCAAGATCGGGGCAGGGGGATCTCCTATAATTCACCCCTCCACTTT
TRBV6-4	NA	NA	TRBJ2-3	CARLGTLGGDTQYF	TGTGCCAGACTCGGGACCTTGGGAGGAGATACGCAGTATTTT